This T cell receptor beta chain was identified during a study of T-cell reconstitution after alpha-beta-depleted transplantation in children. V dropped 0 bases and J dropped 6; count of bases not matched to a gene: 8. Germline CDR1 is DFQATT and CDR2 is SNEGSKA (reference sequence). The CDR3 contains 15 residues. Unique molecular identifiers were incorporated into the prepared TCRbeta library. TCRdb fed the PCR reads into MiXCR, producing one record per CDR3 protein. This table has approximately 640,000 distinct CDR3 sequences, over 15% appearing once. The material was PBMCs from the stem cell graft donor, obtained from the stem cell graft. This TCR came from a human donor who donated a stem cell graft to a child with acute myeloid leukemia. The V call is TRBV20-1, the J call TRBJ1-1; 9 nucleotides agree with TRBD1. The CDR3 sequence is CSARDPETGGAEAFF. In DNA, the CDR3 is TGCAGTGCTAGAGATCCCGAGACAGGGGGGGCTGAAGCTTTCTTT.